The 8 T cell receptor beta chains below were found in one sample sequenced in a study of metastatic and nonmetastatic thyroid tumors. Patients had received no treatment of any kind before thyroid surgery. With MiXCR, TCRdb reprocessed the PCR reads. Found here are tens of thousands of clones, just under 25% of them singletons; the top ten hold more than 8%. The sequencing sample was made of blood. All receptors come from a female donor with papillary thyroid cancer or a benign thyroid nodule (not recorded which). Some clones in this sample may be carry-over from other donors' samples.

This clone has at least ten counts. This chain joins TRBV6-4 and TRBJ2-2, with D hard to call. Germline V gene lookup returns CDR1 MRHNA and CDR2 SNTAGT. With 2 bases removed from V and 2 bases from J, the gap between germline ends came to 12 bases. The CDR3 is 16 residues long. In DNA, the CDR3 is TGTGCCAGCAGTGACGCCGGCACAAGAAACACCGGGGAGCTGTTTTTT. This sequence encodes CASSDAGTRNTGELFF.

This clone was observed many times. The V and J genes are TRBV27 and TRBJ2-5, with 7 positions matching TRBD2. The V and J ends lost 0 bases and 7 bases, in that order; junction bases with no gene match: 2. Germline V gene lookup returns CDR1 MNHEY and CDR2 SMNVEV (reference sequence). The CDR3 covers 13 residues. The CDR3 DNA follows: TGTGCCAGCAGTTTATCGGGAGGGGTGACCCAGTACTTC. This codes for CASSLSGGVTQYF.

This clone has just a few counts. One end of the junction varies from germline; a read error may be responsible. This chain connects TRBV28 to TRBJ1-5, with 9 bases identical to TRBD1. The CDR3 runs 15 residues. Germline V gene data show CDR1 as MDHEN and CDR2 as SYDVKM. In nucleotides, the CDR3 is TGTGCCAGCAGCTCCGGGACAGGGTTAGGTCAGCCCAAGCATTTT. Amino acid sequence: CASSSGTGLGQPKHF.

This clone was counted a few times. This could be a read error, since a much larger clone is one nucleotide away. The rearrangement joins TRBV9 to TRBJ2-5; D is ambiguous. Per the germline V gene, CDR1 is SGDLS and CDR2 is YYNGEE. This CDR3 contains 14 residues. Trimming left V 4 bases short and J 1 base short, with 11 bases between. The CDR3 nucleotides read TGTGCCAGCAGCTCCCCGCCATTCCAAGAGACCCAGTACTTC. It is translated as CASSSPPFQETQYF.

This clone was seen only a few times. Other DNA sequences from this sample encode an identical CDR3 as well. The chain links TRBV6-5 to TRBJ2-2; D gene uncertain. V gave up 2 bases and J gave up 11 bases, with 21 bases separating them. CDR3 length: 16 amino acids. Germline values: CDR1 MNHEY, CDR2 SVGAGI. The CDR3: CASSYLQINNGGELFF. CDR3 nucleotides: TGTGCCAGCAGTTACCTTCAGATTAATAATGGTGGTGAGCTGTTTTTT.

The genes are TRBV30 and TRBJ2-7; 10 nucleotides line up with TRBD1. Per germline, CDR1 GTSNPN and CDR2 SVGIG (reference sequence). The junction had 3 bases not matched to a gene; V was cut back by 4 bases and J by 3 bases. The length of the CDR3 is 13 residues. In nucleotides, the CDR3 is TGTGCCTGGAAGGGACAGGGGATCTACGAGCAGTACTTC. Its translation: CAWKGQGIYEQYF. Using reference TRBV30 and TRBJ2-7 for the parts outside the CDR3, the full variable domain is SQTIHQWPATLVQPVGSPLSLECTVEGTSNPNLYWYRQAAGRGLQLLFYSVGIGQISSEVPQNLSASRPQDRQFILSSKKLLLSDSGFYLCAWKGQGIYEQYFGPGTRLTVT.

Sample share makes this clone medium-sized. This chain joins TRBV29-1 and TRBJ2-1, with D hard to call. Germline-derived CDR1 and CDR2 are SQVTM and ANQGSEA. CDR3 length: 11 amino acids. The V gene lost 6 bases and the J gene lost 1 base, with 4 bases spanning the gap. CDR3 residues: CSVLSYNEQFF. The CDR3 region has the DNA TGCAGCGTGCTATCCTACAATGAGCAGTTCTTC.

This chain connects TRBV5-4 to TRBJ2-4; D is perhaps TRBD1 (6 bases). The V end lost 2 bases, the J end lost 7 bases, and 16 bases lay between the germline ends. The CDR3 is 15 residues long. CDR1 is SGHNT and CDR2 is YYREEE in the germline V gene (reference sequence). The CDR3 loop is CASSFLDSVTNIQYF. The CDR3 coding sequence is TGTGCCAGCAGCTTCCTGGACAGTGTTACGAACATTCAGTACTTC.